The clone carrying this T cell receptor (beta chain) is a singleton in its sample. The data derive from a study of CD8 T cells in Susac syndrome. TEMRA cells were FACS-enriched, unlike CD8+ and CD4+ T cells, which were negatively isolated. RNA amounts of roughly 0.45 to 1 ug underwent reverse transcription with random hexamers. Amplification of TCR beta CDR3 by immunoSEQ multiplex PCR spanned 54 Vbeta and 13 Jbeta. TCRdb reprocessed the immunoSEQ multiplex PCR reads with MiXCR, giving one entry per CDR3 protein. This table holds around 180,000 distinct CDR3 sequences, under 95% found once. CDR3 size: 14 residues. Germline CDR1 is DFQATT and CDR2 is SNEGSKA (reference sequence). The V end lost 3 bases, the J end lost 3 bases, and 14 bases lay between the germline ends.

The source of this sequence is a human donor with multiple sclerosis. The sequencing sample was made of CD4+ T cells from PBMCs. The V gene is TRBV20-1, the J gene TRBJ1-1, with D possibly being TRBD1 (5 bases). The CDR3 is CSASLGGRDTEAFF. In DNA form, the CDR3 reads TGCAGTGCTAGTCTTGGGGGAAGGGACACTGAAGCTTTCTTT.